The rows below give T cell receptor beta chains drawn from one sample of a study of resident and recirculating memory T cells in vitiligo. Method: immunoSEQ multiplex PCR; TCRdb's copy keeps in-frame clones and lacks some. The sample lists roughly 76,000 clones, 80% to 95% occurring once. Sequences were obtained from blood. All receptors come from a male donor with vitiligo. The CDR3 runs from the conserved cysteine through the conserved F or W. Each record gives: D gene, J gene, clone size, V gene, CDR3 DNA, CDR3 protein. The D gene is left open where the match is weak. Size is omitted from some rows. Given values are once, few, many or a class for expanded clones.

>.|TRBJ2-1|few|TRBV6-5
TGTGCCAGCAGCCCCGACAGCTACAATGAGCAGTTCTTC
CASSPDSYNEQFF
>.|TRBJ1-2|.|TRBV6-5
TGTGCCAGCAGTTATAGGGGAGGGGGCTACACCTTC
CASSYRGGGYTF
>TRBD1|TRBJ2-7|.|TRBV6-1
TGTGCCAGCCCCGGGACAGGGGGCTACGAGCAGTACTTC
CASPGTGGYEQYF
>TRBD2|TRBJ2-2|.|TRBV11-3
TGTGCCAGCAGCCGGACTAGCGCCGGGGAGCTGTTTTTT
CASSRTSAGELFF
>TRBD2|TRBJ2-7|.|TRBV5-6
TGTGCCAGCAGCGCCGGTAGCGGGGGAACCTACGAGCAGTACTTC
CASSAGSGGTYEQYF
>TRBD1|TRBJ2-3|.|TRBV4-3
TGCGCCAGCAGCCCGGACAGGGCACAACAAGATACGCAGTATTTT
CASSPDRAQQDTQYF
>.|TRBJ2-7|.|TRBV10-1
TGCGCCAGCAGTACCAATCGACAGGCAGAACCCTACGAGCAGTACTTC
CASSTNRQAEPYEQYF
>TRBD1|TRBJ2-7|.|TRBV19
TGTGCCAGTAGTACACACCGGGACAGCCACGAGCAGTACTTC
CASSTHRDSHEQYF
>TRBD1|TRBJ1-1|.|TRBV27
TGTGCCAGCAGTTTATTTGGGACAGCTATGAACACTGAAGCTTTCTTT
CASSLFGTAMNTEAFF
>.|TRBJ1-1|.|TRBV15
TGTGCCACCAGCACTAATGGGAGGAACACTGAAGCTTTCTTT
CATSTNGRNTEAFF
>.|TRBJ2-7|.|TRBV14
TGTGCCAGCAGCCAAGGGGTCCTGAGGGGAGGATCCTACGAGCAGTACTTC
CASSQGVLRGGSYEQYF
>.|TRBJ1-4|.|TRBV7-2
TGTGCCAGCAGCTTAGTTAGTCAGGGAAATGAAAAACTGTTTTTT
CASSLVSQGNEKLFF
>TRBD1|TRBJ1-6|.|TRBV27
TGTGCCAGCAGTTTACAGGGACAGGGCAATTCACCCCTCCACTTT
CASSLQGQGNSPLHF
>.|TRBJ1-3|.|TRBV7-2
TGTGCCAGCAGCTATGGGACTGGGAAGGAAAACACCATATATTTT
CASSYGTGKENTIYF
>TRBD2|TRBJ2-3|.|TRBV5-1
TGCGCCAGCAGCGTGGGGGAGGGATCCGGCACAGATACGCAGTATTTT
CASSVGEGSGTDTQYF
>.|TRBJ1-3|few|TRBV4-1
TGCGCCAGCAGCCAAGGAGAGAAAACCAGAAACACCATATATTTT
CASSQGEKTRNTIYF
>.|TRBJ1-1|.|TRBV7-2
TGTGCCAGCAGCTTAGCGCTTGGGAGGGAGAACACTGAAGCTTTCTTT
CASSLALGRENTEAFF
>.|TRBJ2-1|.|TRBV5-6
TGTGCCAGCAGCTTTCGGACGGGGATCAATGAGCAGTTCTTC
CASSFRTGINEQFF
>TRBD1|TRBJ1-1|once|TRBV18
TGTGCCAGCTCACCGGCGCGACAGGGGCACGGCACTGAAGCTTTCTTT
CASSPARQGHGTEAFF
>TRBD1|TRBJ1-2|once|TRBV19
TGTGCCAGTAGTCGGACAGGGAATGGCTACACCTTC
CASSRTGNGYTF
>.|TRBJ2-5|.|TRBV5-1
TGCGCCAGCAGCTTGGTAAGGGGTGGTGAGACCCAGTACTTC
CASSLVRGGETQYF
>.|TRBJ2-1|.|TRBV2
TGTGCCAGCAGTGAAGGCGGGGGCTCCTTGAACAATGAGCAGTTCTTC
CASSEGGGSLNNEQFF
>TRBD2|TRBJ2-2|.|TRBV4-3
TGCGCCAGCAGCCAAGCCCTAGCGGGGTTCTCCGGGGAGCTGTTTTTT
CASSQALAGFSGELFF
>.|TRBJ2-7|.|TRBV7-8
TGTGCCAGCAGCTTTTCGGCACAGGGCGTCCACGAGCAGTACTTC
CASSFSAQGVHEQYF
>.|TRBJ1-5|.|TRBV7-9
TGTGCCAGCAGCTCCGCAGGCGTTCAGCCCCAGCATTTT
CASSSAGVQPQHF
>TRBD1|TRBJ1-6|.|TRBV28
TGTGCCAGCAGTCCTATAATGGGGACAGATAATTCACCCCTCCACTTT
CASSPIMGTDNSPLHF
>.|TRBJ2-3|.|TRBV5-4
TGTGCCAGCAGCACACGGACAGACCCTAGCACAGATACGCAGTATTTT
CASSTRTDPSTDTQYF
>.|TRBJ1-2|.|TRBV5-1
TGCGCCAGCGCAGGGGACTATGGCTACACCTTC
CASAGDYGYTF
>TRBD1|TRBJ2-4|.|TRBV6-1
TGTGCCAGCAGCGGGACAGTGGGAGCCAAAAACATTCAGTACTTC
CASSGTVGAKNIQYF
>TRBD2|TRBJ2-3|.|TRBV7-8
TGTGCCAGCAGCTTAGGCGGGAGTCGCACAGATACGCAGTATTTT
CASSLGGSRTDTQYF
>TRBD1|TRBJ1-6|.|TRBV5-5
TGTGCCAGCAGCTTGGAGGGACAGGGAACACCCCTCCACTTT
CASSLEGQGTPLHF
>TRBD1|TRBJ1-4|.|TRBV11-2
TGTGCCAGCAGTTTCCACACAGGGGGCGGGTTTGAAAAACTGTTTTTT
CASSFHTGGGFEKLFF
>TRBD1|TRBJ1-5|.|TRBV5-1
TGCGCCAGCAGCTTGGGGGACAGTCCAACAACCAATCAGCCCCAGCATTTT
CASSLGDSPTTNQPQHF
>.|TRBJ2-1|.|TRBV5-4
TGTGCCAGCAGCTTTAACCGGGACAATGAGCAGTTCTTC
CASSFNRDNEQFF
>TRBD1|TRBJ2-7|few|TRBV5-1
TGCGCCAGCAGCACCGGGACAGGCTCCTACGAGCAGTACTTC
CASSTGTGSYEQYF
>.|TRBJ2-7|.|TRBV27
TGTGCCAGCCGGAACACCGGGAAACCCGACGAGCAGTACTTC
CASRNTGKPDEQYF
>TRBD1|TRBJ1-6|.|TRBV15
TGTGCCACCAGCCAAACGACAGGGGAAGGAAATTCACCCCTCCACTTT
CATSQTTGEGNSPLHF
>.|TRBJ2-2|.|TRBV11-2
TGTGCCAGCAGCTTAGGGCCCGGGGAGCTGTTTTTT
CASSLGPGELFF
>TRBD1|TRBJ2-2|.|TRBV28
TGTGCCAGCAGGGGGGACAGACCCGCGAACACCGGGGAGCTGTTTTTT
CASRGDRPANTGELFF
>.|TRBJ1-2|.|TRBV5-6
TGTGCCAGCGTTACGTTTCGATTGGACAGTGTTAACTATGGCTACACCTTC
CASVTFRLDSVNYGYTF